This T cell receptor (beta chain) was obtained from a study of blood T cell repertoires in COVID-19. Study background: In each case, the material was cDNA or gDNA derived from T cells, B-cell-depleted T cells, or PBMCs.

This clone has only a few counts. The CDR3 is 14 amino acids. Germline lookup yields CDR1 SGHDT and CDR2 YYEEEE. V was clipped by 4 bases and J by 6 bases, with 11 bases between them. How the authors handled the data: From reference gene primer amplification, estimates of nucleated cell counts were derived. Some clones are missing from TCRdb's copy, which holds only in-frame ones; the method was immunoSEQ multiplex PCR. The DNA was the basis for D and trimming; V, J and clone size are from that table. The profile covers tens of thousands of clones, with more than 75% appearing a single time and about 14% taken by the ten largest.

The TCR was taken from a woman in her seventies with acute or convalescent COVID-19. Sequenced sample: peripheral blood. The chain has TRBV5-6 and TRBJ1-6, with a tentative D call TRBD1 (5 bases). Here the CDR3 DNA reads TGTGCCAGCAGCCTCGACAGCGTTAATTCACCCCTCCACTTT. Translation: CASSLDSVNSPLHF.